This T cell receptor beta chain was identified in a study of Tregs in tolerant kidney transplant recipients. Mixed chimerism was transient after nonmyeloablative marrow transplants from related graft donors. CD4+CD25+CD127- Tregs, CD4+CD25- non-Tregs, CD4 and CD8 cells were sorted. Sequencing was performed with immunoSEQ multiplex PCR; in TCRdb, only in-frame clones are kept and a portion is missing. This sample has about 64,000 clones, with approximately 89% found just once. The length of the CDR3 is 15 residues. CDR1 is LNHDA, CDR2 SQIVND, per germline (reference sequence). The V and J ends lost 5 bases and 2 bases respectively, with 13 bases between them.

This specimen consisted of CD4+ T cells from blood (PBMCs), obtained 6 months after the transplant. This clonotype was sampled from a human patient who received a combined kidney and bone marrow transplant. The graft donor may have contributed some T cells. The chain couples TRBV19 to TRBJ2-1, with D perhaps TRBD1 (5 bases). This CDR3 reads CASSFPRAPYNEQFF. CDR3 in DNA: TGTGCCAGTAGTTTTCCCAGGGCCCCCTACAATGAGCAGTTCTTC.